A single sample is the source of the 26 T cell receptor beta chains below, sequenced in a study of blood T cell repertoires in COVID-19 (dated by TCRdb to the early 2020s). Libraries came from the immunoSEQ multiplex PCR assay. TCRdb obtained this table from immuneACCESS and retained in-frame rearrangements with V and J assigned. These tables miss some clones; where compared with another copy, unresolved V genes account for less than half of the shortfall, and the remainder is unexplained. The sample table holds 140,000 or so clones, of which roughly 84% were seen once. In total, the top ten clones hold roughly 10% of the sample. Specimen: peripheral blood. The receptors were sampled from a man aged 55 to 70 with active or convalescent COVID-19.

A word on this clone: This sample includes further DNA sequences coding for the same CDR3. V and J are TRBV18 and TRBJ1-5; D unclear. Trimming cost V 3 bases and J 0 bases, with 9 bases left between them. Per germline, CDR1 KGHSH and CDR2 LQKENI. This CDR3 spans 15 amino acids. The CDR3 nucleotides are TGTGCCAGCTCACCTGGTACAGATAGCAATCAGCCCCAGCATTTT. This codes for CASSPGTDSNQPQHF.

The CDR3 loop reads CASSSYRLTDTQYF. The DNA of the CDR3 is TGTGCCAGCAGCTCCTACCGCCTCACAGATACGCAGTATTTT. This chain joins TRBV7-2 and TRBJ2-3; D unresolved. Trimming left V 4 bases short and J 2 bases short, with 10 bases between. This CDR3 has 14 residues. The germline V gene encodes CDR1 SGHTA and CDR2 FQGNSA.

J is TRBJ1-6 and V is TRBV2; 10 nucleotides match TRBD1. Germline V gene data show CDR1 as SNHLY and CDR2 as FYNNEI. V gave up 5 bases and J gave up 7 bases; unmatched junction bases: 11. The CDR3 totals 17 residues. The CDR3 nucleotides are TGTGCCAGCAGTCCTCATGCTGGACAGGGGGGGAATTCACCCCTCCACTTT. Translation gives CASSPHAGQGGNSPLHF.

CDR3 region: CASSQDLTGVTYNEQFF. The CDR3 region has the DNA TGCGCCAGCAGCCAAGATTTAACAGGGGTAACCTACAATGAGCAGTTCTTC. This sequence joins TRBV4-1 and TRBJ2-1; 7 bases are a match to TRBD1. Losses at the gene ends were 0 bases for V and 2 bases for J; bases not matched to a gene: 7. This CDR3 has 17 residues. Germline CDR1 MGHRA, CDR2 YSYEKL.

The table lists this clone with a count of one. V gene TRBV12-3 or TRBV12-4 combines with J gene TRBJ2-5; the D is unclear. The CDR3 loop spans 13 amino acids. V lost 10 bases and J 5 bases, leaving 17 bases between the germline ends. Here the CDR3 reads CANANHAWETQYF. CDR3 nucleotide sequence: TGTGCCAACGCCAATCATGCGTGGGAGACCCAGTACTTC.

V and J are TRBV6-2 or TRBV6-3 and TRBJ1-1, with D possibly being TRBD1 (5 bases). The V end was cut by 6 bases, the J end by 7 bases, with 12 bases between. This CDR3 has 12 residues. Germline CDR1 reads MNHEY; CDR2 reads SVGEGT. CDR3 DNA sequence: TGTGCCAGCAGCCGCTCAGGGAATGAAGCTTTCTTT. As protein: CASSRSGNEAFF.

This chain joins TRBV27 and TRBJ1-5; D may be TRBD1 (6 bases). Germline CDR1 MNHEY, CDR2 SMNVEV (reference sequence). V gave up 3 bases and J gave up 2 bases, with 8 bases separating them. The CDR3 loop spans 14 amino acids. The CDR3 loop reads CASSFRQGNQPQHF. The CDR3 DNA sequence: TGTGCCAGCAGTTTCCGACAGGGCAATCAGCCCCAGCATTTT.

The chain recombines TRBV29-1 with TRBJ2-2, with D possibly being TRBD2 (5 bases). CDR3 length: 13 amino acids. V was cut by 1 base and J by 5 bases, with 8 bases left in between. CDR1 is SQVTM and CDR2 is ANQGSEA in the germline V gene. CDR3: CSVEGRLTGELFF. The CDR3 nucleotides read TGCAGCGTTGAAGGGAGGCTTACCGGGGAGCTGTTTTTT.

V is TRBV11-3 and J is TRBJ2-3, with 8 positions matching TRBD2. Germline CDR1 SGHNT, CDR2 YENEEA. V shed 4 bases, J shed 1 base, and the junction held 7 bases outside the gene matches. There are 16 residues in the CDR3. The CDR3 DNA reads TGTGCCAGCAGCTCCCTCGGACTAGCCCGCACAGATACGCAGTATTTT. This codes for CASSSLGLARTDTQYF. The full variable domain, with the rest looked up from reference TRBV11-3 and TRBJ2-3, is EAGVVQSPRYKIIEKKQPVAFWCNPISGHNTLYWYLQNLGQGPELLIRYENEEAVDDSQLPKDRFSAERLKGVDSTLKIQPAELGDSAVYLCASSSLGLARTDTQYFGPGTRLTVL.

CDR3 amino acids: CASSLSEDYGYTF. Here the CDR3 DNA reads TGTGCCAGCAGTTTATCAGAGGACTATGGCTACACCTTC. The V call is TRBV6-2 or TRBV6-3, the J call TRBJ1-2; D ambiguous. Germline CDR1 reads MNHEY; CDR2 reads SVGEGT. V dropped 4 bases and J dropped 3 bases, with 9 bases sitting between them. There are 13 residues in the CDR3.

CDR3 loop: CASSLGQGEDEQYF. The CDR3 bases are TGTGCCAGCAGCTTAGGGCAGGGGGAAGACGAGCAGTACTTC. The rearrangement links TRBV7-2 to TRBJ2-7; TRBD1 aligns across 7 bases. V trimming: 1 base; J trimming: 5 bases; junction bases outside the gene matches: 5. This CDR3 is built from 14 residues. The germline V gene has CDR1 SGHTA and CDR2 FQGNSA.

The chain carries TRBV6-2 or TRBV6-3 and TRBJ2-3; TRBD2 aligns across 7 bases. Per the germline V gene, CDR1 is MNHEY and CDR2 is SVGEGT. The V and J ends lost 6 bases and 0 bases, in that order; junction bases with no gene match: 6. CDR3 length equals 15 residues. CDR3 nucleotide sequence: TGTGCCAGCAGCAACGGGGGGTTTAGCACAGATACGCAGTATTTT. Protein sequence: CASSNGGFSTDTQYF.

The chain has TRBV6-1 and TRBJ2-1, with D possibly being TRBD2 (6 bases). The CDR3 is made up of 15 amino acids. The germline V gene has CDR1 MNHNS and CDR2 SASEGT. The V end was cut by 1 base, the J end by 6 bases, with 13 bases between. The CDR3 is CASSEVPPGSNEQFF. CDR3 nucleotides: TGTGCCAGCAGTGAAGTGCCGCCCGGGAGCAATGAGCAGTTCTTC.

The genes are TRBV9 and TRBJ2-1, with 14 bases identical to TRBD2. Losses at the gene ends were 2 bases for V and 9 bases for J; bases not matched to a gene: 10. Per germline, CDR1 SGDLS and CDR2 YYNGEE. The CDR3 sequence is 17 residues long. This CDR3 reads CASSVVPTSGRASEQFF. The DNA for the CDR3 is TGTGCCAGCAGCGTGGTGCCGACTAGCGGGAGGGCAAGTGAGCAGTTCTTC.

The chain combines TRBV11-2 with TRBJ1-2; possibly TRBD1 for D (6 bases). The germline V and J ends were trimmed by 7 bases and 3 bases, with 21 bases remaining between them. Germline values: CDR1 SGHAT, CDR2 FQNNGV. The CDR3 runs to 16 residues. This CDR3 is CASTEITGYFDYGYTF. DNA for the CDR3: TGTGCCAGCACTGAAATCACAGGGTATTTTGACTATGGCTACACCTTC.

CDR3: CSVGWTGDNEQFF. In nucleotides, the CDR3 is TGCAGCGTTGGCTGGACAGGGGACAATGAGCAGTTCTTC. V usage is TRBV29-1 and J usage is TRBJ2-1; 9 bases match TRBD1. CDR1 and CDR2 from the germline V gene are SQVTM and ANQGSEA. V lost 4 bases, J lost 5 bases, and 3 bases stayed unmatched. The CDR3 totals 13 residues.

This chain links TRBV2 with TRBJ1-6; D may be TRBD1 (6 bases). Trimming shortened V by 1 base and J by 6 bases, and 7 bases separated the two germline ends. In germline, CDR1 is SNHLY, CDR2 FYNNEI. The CDR3 spans 14 residues. This CDR3 is CASSEGTANSPLHF. DNA for the CDR3: TGTGCCAGCAGTGAAGGGACAGCTAATTCACCCCTCCACTTT.

The CDR3 loop reads CASSTDRGSNQPQHF. The DNA of the CDR3 is TGTGCCAGTAGTACCGACAGGGGGAGCAATCAGCCCCAGCATTTT. The rearrangement joins TRBV19 to TRBJ1-5; 9 nucleotides line up with TRBD1. The CDR3 runs to 15 residues. In germline, CDR1 is LNHDA, CDR2 SQIVND (reference sequence). The V and J ends lost 4 bases and 1 base, in that order; junction bases with no gene match: 2.

DNA for the CDR3: TGTGCCAGCAGTCTGGGACAGGGCTTCGGCTACACCTTC. This sequence encodes CASSLGQGFGYTF. The V call is TRBV6-6, the J call TRBJ1-2, with 9 bases identical to TRBD1. Per germline, CDR1 MNHNY and CDR2 SVGAGI (reference sequence). The CDR3 is made up of 13 amino acids. With 5 bases clipped from V and 8 bases from J, the junction kept 6 bases outside the gene matches.

The chain combines TRBV19 with TRBJ1-5, with 9 bases matching TRBD1. Germline loops: CDR1 LNHDA, CDR2 SQIVND (reference sequence). This CDR3 spans 16 amino acids. J gave up 7 bases and V 6 bases, and 13 bases lay outside the gene matches. The CDR3, as DNA: TGTGCCAGTAGGGAGAGACAGGGGGGGCTTGGACAGCCCCAGCATTTT. This codes for CASRERQGGLGQPQHF.

A remark on this clone: One end of the junction fails to match germline, which may point to a read error. The gene calls are TRBV6-6 and TRBJ1-2; 8 nucleotides match TRBD1. From germline, CDR1 is MNHNY and CDR2 SVGAGI (reference sequence). The CDR3 totals 13 residues. This CDR3 reads CASSYSSDRVNSF. DNA for the CDR3: TGTGCCAGCAGTTACTCTTCGGACAGGGTGAATTCCTTC.

This clone was seen only once. The CDR3 bases are TGTGCCAGCAGCCTACAGGGACAGGGGGCCGCAGATACGCAGTATTTT. It codes for CASSLQGQGAADTQYF. The chain joins TRBV6-6 to TRBJ2-3; 12 bases match TRBD1. CDR1 and CDR2 from the germline V gene are MNHNY and SVGAGI (reference sequence). CDR3 length: 16 residues. Trimming cost V 6 bases and J 4 bases; bases outside gene matches: 8.

V gene TRBV2 combines with J gene TRBJ1-5; tentative D call: TRBD1 (5 bases). Per germline, CDR1 SNHLY and CDR2 FYNNEI. This CDR3 has 17 residues. V dropped 2 bases and J dropped 4 bases, with 18 bases sitting between them. The CDR3 sequence is CASSETRTGGANQPQHF. The CDR3 region has the DNA TGTGCCAGCAGTGAAACCAGGACCGGAGGGGCGAATCAGCCCCAGCATTTT.

The CDR3 is CASSMSGSQPQHF. The CDR3 DNA sequence: TGTGCCAGTAGTATGTCAGGGTCTCAGCCCCAGCATTTT. The chain uses TRBV19 and TRBJ1-5; TRBD1 might be the D (5 bases). The V and J ends lost 3 bases and 6 bases respectively, with 9 bases between them. CDR3 size: 13 residues. Per germline, CDR1 LNHDA and CDR2 SQIVND (reference sequence).

The chain combines TRBV5-5 with TRBJ2-1, with 8 bases fitting TRBD2. Germline CDR1 reads SGHKS; CDR2 reads YYEKEE (reference sequence). The CDR3 covers 17 residues. The ends lost 0 bases at V and 9 bases at J; junction bases unmatched: 14. In DNA, the CDR3 is TGTGCCAGCAGCTTGGCGAGCGGGAGAGGGGGATCGGTTGAGCAGTTCTTC. Residues: CASSLASGRGGSVEQFF. Filled out from reference TRBV5-5 and TRBJ2-1, the complete variable domain reads DAGVTQSPTHLIKTRGQQVTLRCSPISGHKSVSWYQQVLGQGPQFIFQYYEKEERGRGNFPDRFSARQFPNYSSELNVNALLLGDSALYLCASSLASGRGGSVEQFFGPGTRLTVL.

J is TRBJ2-1 and V is TRBV6-2 or TRBV6-3; D not resolved. The ends were cut back, 6 bases at V and 5 bases at J, with 11 bases in the middle. Germline lookup yields CDR1 MNHEY and CDR2 SVGEGT. This CDR3 has 13 amino acids. CDR3 DNA: TGTGCCAGCAGCGCGACTTATAACAATGAGCAGTTCTTC. This sequence encodes CASSATYNNEQFF.